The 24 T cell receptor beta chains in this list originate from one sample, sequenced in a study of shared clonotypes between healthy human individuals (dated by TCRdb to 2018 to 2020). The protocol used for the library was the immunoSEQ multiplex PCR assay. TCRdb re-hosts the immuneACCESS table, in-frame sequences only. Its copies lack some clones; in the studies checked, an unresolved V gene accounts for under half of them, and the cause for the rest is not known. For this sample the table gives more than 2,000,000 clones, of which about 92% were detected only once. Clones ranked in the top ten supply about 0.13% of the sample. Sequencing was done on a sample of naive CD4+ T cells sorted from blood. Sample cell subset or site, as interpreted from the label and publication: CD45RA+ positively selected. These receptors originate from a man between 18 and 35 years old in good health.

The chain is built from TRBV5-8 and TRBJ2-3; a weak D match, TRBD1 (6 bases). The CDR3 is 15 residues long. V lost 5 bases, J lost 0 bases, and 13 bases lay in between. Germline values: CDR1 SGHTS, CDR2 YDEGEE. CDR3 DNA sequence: TGTGCCAGCAGTTTCCAGGGGAAAAGCACAGATACGCAGTATTTT. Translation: CASSFQGKSTDTQYF.

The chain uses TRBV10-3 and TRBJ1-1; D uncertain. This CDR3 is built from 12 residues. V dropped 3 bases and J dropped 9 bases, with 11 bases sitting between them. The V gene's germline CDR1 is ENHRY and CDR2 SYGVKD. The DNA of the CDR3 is TGTGCCATCAGTGAAGGACCTCCGCAAGCTTTCTTT. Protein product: CAISEGPPQAFF.

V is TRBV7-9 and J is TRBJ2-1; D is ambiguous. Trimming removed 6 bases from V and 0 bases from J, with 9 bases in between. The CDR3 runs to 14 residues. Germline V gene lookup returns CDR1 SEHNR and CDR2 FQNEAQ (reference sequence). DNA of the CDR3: TGTGCCAGCAGTCTCGACCGCTCCTACAATGAGCAGTTCTTC. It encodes CASSLDRSYNEQFF.

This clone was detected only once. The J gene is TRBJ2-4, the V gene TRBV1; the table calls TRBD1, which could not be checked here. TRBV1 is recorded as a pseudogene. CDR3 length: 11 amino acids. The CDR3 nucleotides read TGCACCAGCAGCAAGGGGAACATTCAGTACTTC. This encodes CTSSKGNIQYF.

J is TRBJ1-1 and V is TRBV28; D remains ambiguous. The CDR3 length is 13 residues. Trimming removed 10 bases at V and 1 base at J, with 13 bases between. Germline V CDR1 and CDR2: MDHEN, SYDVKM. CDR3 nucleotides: TGTGCCACTGACCGACAATCGAACACTGAAGCTTTCTTT. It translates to CATDRQSNTEAFF.

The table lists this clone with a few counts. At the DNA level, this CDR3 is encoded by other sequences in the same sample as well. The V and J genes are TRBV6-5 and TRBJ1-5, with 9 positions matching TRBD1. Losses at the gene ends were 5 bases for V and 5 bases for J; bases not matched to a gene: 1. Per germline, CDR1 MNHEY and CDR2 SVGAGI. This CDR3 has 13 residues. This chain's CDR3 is CASSRDRDQPQHF. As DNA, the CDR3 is TGTGCCAGCAGTCGGGACAGGGATCAGCCCCAGCATTTT.

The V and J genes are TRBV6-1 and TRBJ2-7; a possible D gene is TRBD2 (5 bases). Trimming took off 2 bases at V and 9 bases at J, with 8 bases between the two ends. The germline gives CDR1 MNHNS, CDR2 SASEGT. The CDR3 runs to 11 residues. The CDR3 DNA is TGTGCCAGCAGTGAAAACCGGGGGCAGTACTTC. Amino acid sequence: CASSENRGQYF.

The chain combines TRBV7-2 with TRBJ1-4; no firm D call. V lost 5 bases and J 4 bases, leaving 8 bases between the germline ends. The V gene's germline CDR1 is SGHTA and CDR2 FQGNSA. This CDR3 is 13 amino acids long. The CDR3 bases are TGTGCCAGCAGCCCCGAAGGTAATGAAAAACTGTTTTTT. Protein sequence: CASSPEGNEKLFF.

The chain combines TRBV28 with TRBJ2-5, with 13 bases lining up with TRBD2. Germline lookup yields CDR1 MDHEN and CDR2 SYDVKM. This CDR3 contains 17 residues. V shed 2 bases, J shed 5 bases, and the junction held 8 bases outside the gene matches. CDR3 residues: CASSLKLAGGPGETQYF. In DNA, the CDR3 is TGTGCCAGCAGTTTAAAACTAGCGGGGGGGCCAGGGGAGACCCAGTACTTC.

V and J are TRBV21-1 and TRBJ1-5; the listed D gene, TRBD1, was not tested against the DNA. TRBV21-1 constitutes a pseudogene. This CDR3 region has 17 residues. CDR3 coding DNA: TGTGCCAGCAGCGTACCCGGGACACCGGTTTGCAATCAGCCCCAGCATTTT. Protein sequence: CASSVPGTPVCNQPQHF.

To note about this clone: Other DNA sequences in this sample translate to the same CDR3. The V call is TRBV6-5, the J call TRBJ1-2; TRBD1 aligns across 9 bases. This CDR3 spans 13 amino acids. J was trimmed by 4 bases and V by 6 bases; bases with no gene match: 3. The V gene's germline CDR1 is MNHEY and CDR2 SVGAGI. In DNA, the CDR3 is TGTGCCAGCAGACAGGGGGCGGGCTATGGCTACACCTTC. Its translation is CASRQGAGYGYTF.

The CDR3 DNA is TGTGCCAGCAGTAGGGGGACAGGAATAAACACCATATATTTT. Residues: CASSRGTGINTIYF. The J gene is TRBJ1-3, the V gene TRBV7-2; 8 bases match TRBD1. The CDR3 is made up of 14 amino acids. CDR1 and CDR2 (germline): SGHTA, FQGNSA. V lost 6 bases, J lost 6 bases, and 7 bases stayed unmatched.

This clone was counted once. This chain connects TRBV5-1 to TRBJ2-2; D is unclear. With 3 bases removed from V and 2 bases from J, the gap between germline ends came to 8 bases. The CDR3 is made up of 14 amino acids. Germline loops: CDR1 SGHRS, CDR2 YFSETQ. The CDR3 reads CASSWAPNTGELFF. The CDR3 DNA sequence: TGCGCCAGCAGCTGGGCCCCAAACACCGGGGAGCTGTTTTTT.

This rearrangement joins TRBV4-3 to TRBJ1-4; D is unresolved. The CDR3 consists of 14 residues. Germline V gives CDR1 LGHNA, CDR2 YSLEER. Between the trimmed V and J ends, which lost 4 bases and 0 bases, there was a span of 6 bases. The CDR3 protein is CASSPDATNEKLFF. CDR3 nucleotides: TGCGCCAGCAGCCCTGATGCAACTAATGAAAAACTGTTTTTT.

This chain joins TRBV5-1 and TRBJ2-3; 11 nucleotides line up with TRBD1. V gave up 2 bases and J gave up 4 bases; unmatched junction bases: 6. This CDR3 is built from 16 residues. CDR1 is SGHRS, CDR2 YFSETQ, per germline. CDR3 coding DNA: TGCGCCAGCAGCTTCGGACAGGGGGCCAGCCCAGATACGCAGTATTTT. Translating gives CASSFGQGASPDTQYF.

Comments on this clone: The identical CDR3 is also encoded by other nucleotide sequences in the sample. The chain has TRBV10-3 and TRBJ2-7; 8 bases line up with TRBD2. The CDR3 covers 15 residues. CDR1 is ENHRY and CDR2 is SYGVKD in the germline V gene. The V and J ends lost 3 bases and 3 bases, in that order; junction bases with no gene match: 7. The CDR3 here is CAISELAGTSYEQYF. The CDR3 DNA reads TGTGCCATCAGTGAACTTGCTGGGACTAGCTACGAGCAGTACTTC.

For the CDR3, the DNA is TGTGCCAGCAGTTACACTCCTAGCGGGACCCAGTTCTTC. This translates into CASSYTPSGTQFF. The J gene is TRBJ2-1, the V gene TRBV6-5, with 9 bases matching TRBD2. The CDR3 has 13 residues. The germline CDR1 and CDR2 sequences are MNHEY and SVGAGI. With 2 bases clipped from V and 13 bases from J, the junction kept 6 bases outside the gene matches.

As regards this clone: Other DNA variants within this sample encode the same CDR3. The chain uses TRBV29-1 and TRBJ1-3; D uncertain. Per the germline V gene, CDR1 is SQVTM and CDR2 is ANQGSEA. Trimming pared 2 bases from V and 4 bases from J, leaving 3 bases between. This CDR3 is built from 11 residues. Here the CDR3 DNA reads TGCAGCGTTGAATTAGGAAACACCATATATTTT. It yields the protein CSVELGNTIYF.

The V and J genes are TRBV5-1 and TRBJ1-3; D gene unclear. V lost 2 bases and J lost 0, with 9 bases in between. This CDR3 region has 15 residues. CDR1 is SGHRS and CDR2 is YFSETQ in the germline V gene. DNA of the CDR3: TGCGCCAGCAGCTTAAATTTTCACTCTGGAAACACCATATATTTT. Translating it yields CASSLNFHSGNTIYF.

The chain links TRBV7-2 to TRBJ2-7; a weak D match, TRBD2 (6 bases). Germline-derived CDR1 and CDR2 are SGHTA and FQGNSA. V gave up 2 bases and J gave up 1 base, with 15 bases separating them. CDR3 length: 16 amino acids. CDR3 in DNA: TGTGCCAGCAGCTTAACCGCGGGACTCCCGTCCTACGAGCAGTACTTC. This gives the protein CASSLTAGLPSYEQYF.

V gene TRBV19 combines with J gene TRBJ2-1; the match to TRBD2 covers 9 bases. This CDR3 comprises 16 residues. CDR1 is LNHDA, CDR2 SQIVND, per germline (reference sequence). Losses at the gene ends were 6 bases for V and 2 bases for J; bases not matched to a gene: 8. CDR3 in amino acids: CASRDVAGGPYNEQFF. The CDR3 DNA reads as TGTGCCAGTAGAGATGTGGCGGGAGGGCCCTACAATGAGCAGTTCTTC.

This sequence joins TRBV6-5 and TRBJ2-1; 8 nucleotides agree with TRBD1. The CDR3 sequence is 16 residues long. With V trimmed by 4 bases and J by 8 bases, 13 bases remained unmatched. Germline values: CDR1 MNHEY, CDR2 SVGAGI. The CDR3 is CASSLNQGARRDEQFF. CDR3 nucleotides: TGTGCCAGCAGTTTAAATCAGGGGGCGAGACGTGATGAGCAGTTCTTC.

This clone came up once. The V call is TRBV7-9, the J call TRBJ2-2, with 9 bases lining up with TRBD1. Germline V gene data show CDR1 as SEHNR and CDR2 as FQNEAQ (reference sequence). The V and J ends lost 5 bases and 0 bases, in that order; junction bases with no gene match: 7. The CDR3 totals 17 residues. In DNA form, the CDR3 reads TGTGCCAGCAGCCCCCGCACAGGGGGCTCGAACACCGGGGAGCTGTTTTTT. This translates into CASSPRTGGSNTGELFF.

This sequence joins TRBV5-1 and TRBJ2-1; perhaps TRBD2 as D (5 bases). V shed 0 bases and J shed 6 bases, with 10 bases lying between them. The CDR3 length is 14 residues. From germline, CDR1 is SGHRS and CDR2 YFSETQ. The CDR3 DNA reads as TGCGCCAGCAGCTTGGTTAGCGACTTCAATGAGCAGTTCTTC. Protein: CASSLVSDFNEQFF.